The T cell receptor beta chain described here comes from a study of control samples from healthy donors and cancer patients. Assay used: immunoSEQ multiplex PCR; TCRdb lists only in-frame clones, some missing. The data contain 150,000 or so clones, roughly 93% of them singletons. This clone was counted a single time. The V segment lost 4 bases and the J segment 9 bases; nucleotides outside the gene matches: 17. This CDR3 has 16 residues. The V gene's germline CDR1 is MNHEY and CDR2 SVGEGT. The sequence derives from a woman aged 55-75 years in good health. The V call is TRBV6-2 or TRBV6-3, the J call TRBJ2-5; the match to TRBD2 covers 7 bases. The material sequenced was blood. The CDR3 coding sequence is TGTGCCAGCAGTTCGTTTGGGTCTAGCGGCCCCGGGGCCCAGTACTTC. Amino acid sequence: CASSSFGSSGPGAQYF.